The 12 T cell receptor beta chains given below trace back to one sample, sequenced in a study of neurological immune-mediated disorders. TCRdb recomputed calls from the 5' RACE reads with MiXCR, one row per CDR3 protein. The data hold tens of thousands of distinct CDR3 sequences, with around 3.8% observed a single time. The sample consisted of CD4+ T cells from blood. The receptors shown here come from a woman aged 40-49 years with multiple sclerosis.

This clonotype has a count of ten or more. V is TRBV4-1 and J is TRBJ2-7, with 11 positions matching TRBD2. The V gene's germline CDR1 is MGHRA and CDR2 YSYEKL. V was clipped by 4 bases and J by 2 bases; unmatched bases: 13. CDR3 length equals 18 residues. The CDR3 sequence: CASSLGVLAGAMTYEQYF. CDR3 nucleotide sequence: TGCGCCAGCAGCCTGGGGGTACTAGCGGGGGCCATGACCTACGAGCAGTACTTC.

This clonotype was seen at least ten times. V is TRBV5-1 and J is TRBJ1-2; 9 bases are a match to TRBD1. J lost 8 bases, V lost 1 base, and 9 bases had no gene match. Per the germline V gene, CDR1 is SGHRS and CDR2 is YFSETQ. The CDR3 consists of 15 residues. The DNA for the CDR3 is TGCGCCAGCAGCTTGATCCCGACAGGGGGAGAAGGCTACACCTTC. It codes for CASSLIPTGGEGYTF.

This clonotype was recorded at least ten times. V gene TRBV3-1 combines with J gene TRBJ2-2; no firm D call. Germline CDR1 reads LGHDT; CDR2 reads YNNKEL (reference sequence). V dropped 1 base and J dropped 5 bases, with 8 bases sitting between them. The CDR3 runs to 14 residues. CDR3 protein: CASSQVGQTGELFF. CDR3 nucleotide sequence: TGTGCCAGCAGCCAAGTGGGTCAGACCGGGGAGCTGTTTTTT.

This clonotype came up many times. This rearrangement joins TRBV24-1 to TRBJ1-1, with 9 bases identical to TRBD1. The CDR3 loop spans 13 amino acids. J gave up 4 bases and V 10 bases, and 6 bases lay outside the gene matches. Looked up from germline, CDR1 is KGHDR and CDR2 is SFDVKD. CDR3 sequence reads: CATWDRVGTEAFF. The CDR3 bases are TGTGCCACATGGGACAGGGTGGGCACTGAAGCTTTCTTT.

This clonotype was seen more than once but under ten times. The chain employs TRBV2 and TRBJ1-2; D might be TRBD1 (5 bases). CDR1 is SNHLY and CDR2 is FYNNEI in the germline V gene. Trimming shortened V by 8 bases and J by 5 bases, and 15 bases separated the two germline ends. The CDR3 length is 13 residues. The CDR3 here is CASGGAADYGYTF. DNA of the CDR3: TGTGCCAGCGGAGGGGCCGCCGATTATGGCTACACCTTC.

The rearrangement links TRBV20-1 to TRBJ2-3, with 10 nucleotides matching TRBD2. Per the germline V gene, CDR1 is DFQATT and CDR2 is SNEGSKA (reference sequence). The junction had 10 bases not matched to a gene; V was cut back by 7 bases and J by 3 bases. CDR3 length: 15 residues. As DNA, the CDR3 is TGCAGTGTCGAGATTAAAGCGGGGGGGACAGATACGCAGTATTTT. Protein product: CSVEIKAGGTDTQYF.

This clonotype was recorded at least ten times. This chain joins TRBV20-1 and TRBJ2-1; 9 bases align to TRBD2. V shed 5 bases, J shed 8 bases, and the junction held 10 bases outside the gene matches. Per germline, CDR1 DFQATT and CDR2 SNEGSKA (reference sequence). This CDR3 has 14 amino acids. In DNA, the CDR3 is TGCAGTGCTGTGCGGGGGGGCCCTTTCTATGAGCAGTTCTTC. It encodes CSAVRGGPFYEQFF.

This clonotype was observed many times. The chain uses TRBV5-1 and TRBJ2-3, with D possibly matching TRBD1 (6 bases). Trimming stripped 3 bases from V and 1 base from J, with 9 bases between. Germline V lookup: CDR1 SGHRS, CDR2 YFSETQ. This CDR3 region has 14 residues. The CDR3 DNA follows: TGCGCCAGCAGCTACAGGGTTGGCACAGATACGCAGTATTTT. Protein sequence: CASSYRVGTDTQYF.

This clonotype was counted ten times or more. The chain links TRBV15 to TRBJ2-7, with D possibly TRBD1 on 6 matching bases. V lost 11 bases to trimming and J lost 5 bases, with 7 bases between them. CDR3 length equals 9 residues. From germline, CDR1 is LNHNV and CDR2 YYDKDF (reference sequence). CDR3 loop: CASGDEQYF. The CDR3 DNA reads as TGTGCCTCAGGGGACGAGCAGTACTTC.

The table lists this clonotype with many counts. The chain carries TRBV12-3 or TRBV12-4 and TRBJ2-3; no clear D gene. The CDR3 length is 13 residues. Trimming took 2 bases from V and 7 from J, leaving 10 bases between them. The CDR3 loop reads CASSLPASHTQYF. CDR3 bases: TGTGCCAGCAGTTTACCAGCGAGCCATACGCAGTATTTT.

This clonotype occurred many times. V and J are TRBV6-2 or TRBV6-3 and TRBJ2-5; no reliable D call. Germline CDR1 and CDR2: MNHEY and SVGEGT. The CDR3 is made up of 11 amino acids. Trimming cost V 1 base and J 5 bases, with 2 bases left between them. The CDR3 nucleotides read TGTGCCAGCAGTTACTTGGAGACCCAGTACTTC. Its translation: CASSYLETQYF.

This clonotype was seen many times. This chain uses TRBV7-2 with TRBJ1-5; D gene ambiguous. Looked up from germline, CDR1 is SGHTA and CDR2 is FQGNSA. Trimming took 4 bases from V and 2 from J, leaving 3 bases between them. The CDR3 length is 12 residues. The chain's CDR3 is CASSSGNQPQHF. CDR3 coding DNA: TGTGCCAGCAGCTCTGGCAATCAGCCCCAGCATTTT.